One and the same sample provided the 10 T cell receptor beta chains below, sequenced in a study of radiotherapy plus CTLA-4 blockade in lung cancer. Some clones are missing from TCRdb's copy, which holds only in-frame ones; the method was immunoSEQ multiplex PCR. Of tens of thousands of clones listed, around 88% are singletons. The material sequenced was peripheral blood, taken from a patient treated with radiotherapy plus ipilimumab. These receptor sequences come from a human donor with non-small cell lung cancer who had a partial response to radiotherapy plus ipilimumab.

The chain uses TRBV6-1 and TRBJ1-4; D is unresolved. Trimming shortened V by 7 bases and J by 8 bases, and 17 bases separated the two germline ends. This CDR3 has 14 amino acids. The germline CDR1 and CDR2 sequences are MNHNS and SASEGT. This chain's CDR3 is CASTHRDLEEKLFF. The CDR3 region has the DNA TGTGCCAGCACGCACCGGGATCTGGAAGAAAAACTGTTTTTT.

V is TRBV18 and J is TRBJ1-2; possible D gene TRBD1, 5 bases. The germline V gene encodes CDR1 KGHSH and CDR2 LQKENI. The CDR3 covers 15 residues. Trimming left V 3 bases short and J 3 bases short, with 14 bases between. The CDR3 nucleotides read TGTGCCAGCTCACCTACGGGGGGTCTGGACTATGGCTACACCTTC. Its translation: CASSPTGGLDYGYTF. Full variable domain (rest looked up from reference TRBV18 and TRBJ1-2): NAGVMQNPRHLVRRRGQEARLRCSPMKGHSHVYWYRQLPEEGLKFMVYLQKENIIDESGMPKERFSAEFPKEGPSILRIQQVVRGDSAAYFCASSPTGGLDYGYTFGSGTRLTVV.

V and J are TRBV19 and TRBJ2-1; 11 positions agree with TRBD1. V gave up 7 bases and J gave up 0 bases; unmatched junction bases: 2. This CDR3 has 15 amino acids. The germline V gene encodes CDR1 LNHDA and CDR2 SQIVND (reference sequence). The DNA for the CDR3 is TGTGCCAGTATAGGGACAGGGGGCTCCTACAATGAGCAGTTCTTC. The encoded protein is CASIGTGGSYNEQFF.

V is TRBV7-3 and J is TRBJ2-7; D is undetermined. Germline V gene data show CDR1 as SGHTA and CDR2 as FQGTGA. This CDR3 is 10 amino acids long. The V end was cut by 7 bases, the J end by 3 bases, with 4 bases between. CDR3 nucleotide sequence: TGTGCCAGCATCAACTACGAGCAGTACGTC. Translated: CASINYEQYV.

The chain combines TRBV5-5 with TRBJ1-5; D gene uncertain. Trimming shortened V by 1 base and J by 5 bases, and 13 bases separated the two germline ends. CDR3 length equals 15 residues. Germline assignment: CDR1 SGHKS and CDR2 YYEKEE (reference sequence). The CDR3 DNA follows: TGTGCCAGCAGCTTGTTCGCGACGGAGCATCAGCCCCAGCATTTT. This codes for CASSLFATEHQPQHF.

J is TRBJ2-3 and V is TRBV5-1; D perhaps matches TRBD2 (5 bases). CDR1 and CDR2 from the germline V gene are SGHRS and YFSETQ. V was trimmed by 5 bases and J by 0 bases, leaving 10 bases between them. The CDR3 runs 14 residues. CDR3 region: CASSYGVSTDTQYF. The CDR3 DNA reads TGCGCCAGCAGTTACGGGGTGAGCACAGATACGCAGTATTTT.

The gene calls are TRBV5-1 and TRBJ2-7, with TRBD1 identical over 9 bases. Germline CDR1 is SGHRS and CDR2 is YFSETQ. With 2 bases clipped from V and 3 bases from J, the junction kept 3 bases outside the gene matches. The CDR3 extends over 14 amino acids. This CDR3 is CASSFSGQGYEQYF. DNA for the CDR3: TGCGCCAGCAGCTTTTCGGGACAGGGCTACGAGCAGTACTTC.

The chain recombines TRBV19 with TRBJ1-1; 8 bases map to TRBD1. The germline V gene has CDR1 LNHDA and CDR2 SQIVND (reference sequence). Trimming took 5 bases from V and 1 from J; bases not matched to a gene: 3. This CDR3 is built from 14 residues. The CDR3 here is CASSAGQGNTEAFF. CDR3 in DNA: TGTGCCAGTAGTGCCGGACAGGGGAACACTGAAGCTTTCTTT.

The chain joins TRBV4-2 to TRBJ1-3; D is perhaps TRBD1 (6 bases). Trimming left V 3 bases short and J 4 bases short, with 16 bases between. The V gene's germline CDR1 is LGHNA and CDR2 YNFKEQ. This CDR3 comprises 16 residues. CDR3 in DNA: TGTGCCAGCAGCCAGGACACCGGGACACCAGGAAACACCATATATTTT. Translation gives CASSQDTGTPGNTIYF.

The gene calls are TRBV4-2 and TRBJ2-1; 9 bases align to TRBD2. With 0 bases clipped from V and 5 bases from J, the junction kept 5 bases outside the gene matches. CDR1 and CDR2 (germline): LGHNA, YNFKEQ. The CDR3 is 16 residues long. In DNA form, the CDR3 reads TGTGCCAGCAGCCAAGAAGCTAGCGGGAACCACAATGAGCAGTTCTTC. Amino acid sequence: CASSQEASGNHNEQFF.